This passage covers 4 T cell receptor beta chains from one sample sequenced in a study of blood T cell repertoires in COVID-19. Assay: immunoSEQ multiplex PCR; the TCRdb copy retains only in-frame clones and omits some. In the table there are around 12,000 clones, 88% of which are singletons. Sequenced material: peripheral blood. The receptors shown here come from a human donor in a cohort sampled during active COVID-19.

This clone was seen only a few times. V usage is TRBV9 and J usage is TRBJ2-4; tentatively, D is TRBD1 (6 bases). The ends were cut back, 3 bases at V and 10 bases at J, with 8 bases in the middle. This CDR3 region has 11 residues. Germline V gives CDR1 SGDLS, CDR2 YYNGEE. The CDR3 DNA follows: TGTGCCAGCAGCGCTACAGGGATTCAGTACTTC. It yields the protein CASSATGIQYF.

V and J are TRBV5-6 and TRBJ1-1; TRBD1 agrees at 7 bases. The CDR3 contains 16 residues. CDR1 is SGHDT, CDR2 YYEEEE, per germline. V lost 4 bases to trimming and J lost 2 bases; unmatched junction nucleotides: 11. CDR3 sequence: CASSGLTGRFNTEAFF. CDR3 nucleotides: TGTGCCAGCAGCGGACTGACAGGGAGGTTCAACACTGAAGCTTTCTTT.

The genes are TRBV28 and TRBJ2-5; 9 bases are shared with TRBD1. Germline-derived CDR1 and CDR2 are MDHEN and SYDVKM. Trimming at V came to 4 bases and at J to 2 bases, leaving 5 bases not matched to a gene. The CDR3 sequence is 15 residues long. The CDR3, as DNA: TGTGCCAGCAGTTCGCCGGGACAGGGACAAGAGACCCAGTACTTC. Amino acids: CASSSPGQGQETQYF.

The chain couples TRBV5-1 to TRBJ1-1; 11 bases align to TRBD1. The CDR3 covers 18 residues. In germline, CDR1 is SGHRS, CDR2 YFSETQ. Trimming removed 0 bases from V and 0 bases from J; junction bases left unmatched: 7. The DNA of the CDR3 is TGCGCCAGCAGCTTGGACGGGACAGGGGGTATGGTGAACACTGAAGCTTTCTTT. It is translated as CASSLDGTGGMVNTEAFF.